This TCR beta chain emerged from a study of chemoradiotherapy in HPV16-positive cancers. TCRdb keeps only in-frame clones here, not all; method: immunoSEQ multiplex PCR. The sample has around 12,000 clones, 75% to 90% seen once. Per the germline V gene, CDR1 is MNHNY and CDR2 is SVGAGI (reference sequence). V was pared by 5 bases and J by 5 bases, with 18 bases between. This CDR3 has 16 residues. The TCR was taken from a human donor with HPV-associated anogenital cancer. The sequences come from blood, collected from a patient who underwent chemoradiotherapy. The J gene is TRBJ1-4, the V gene TRBV6-6, with D tentatively TRBD1 (6 bases). The CDR3 DNA follows: TGTGCCAGCAGTCCGAGGACAGAGAGGGCGAATGAAAAACTGTTTTTT. It yields the protein CASSPRTERANEKLFF.